A single sample gave rise to the 16 T cell receptor beta chains below, sequenced in a study of cytotoxic CD8 clonotypes in ibrutinib-treated CLL. Generated by immunoSEQ multiplex PCR, the TCRdb table keeps only in-frame clones and is missing some. The sample has approximately 150,000 clones; roughly four fifths are singletons. Sequenced here: PBMCs, sampled after 24 months of ibrutinib treatment. The receptor set was obtained from a human donor with chronic lymphocytic leukemia.

This chain joins TRBV2 and TRBJ2-1, with TRBD1 identical over 7 bases. Trimming removed 9 bases from V and 8 bases from J; junction bases left unmatched: 4. There are 11 residues in the CDR3. From germline, CDR1 is SNHLY and CDR2 FYNNEI. In DNA, the CDR3 is TGTGCCAGTGGGACAGAGTATGAGCAGTTCTTC. It is translated as CASGTEYEQFF.

V is TRBV11-3 and J is TRBJ1-1, with D uncertain. V shed 3 bases and J shed 5 bases, with 10 bases lying between them. CDR3 length equals 13 residues. The germline gives CDR1 SGHNT, CDR2 YENEEA. The CDR3 reads CASSLIGRTEAFF. The CDR3 DNA is TGTGCCAGCAGCTTGATAGGGAGGACTGAAGCTTTCTTT.

V gene TRBV6-1 combines with J gene TRBJ2-3; TRBD2 matches 10 bases. The CDR3 is 14 residues long. V shed 2 bases and J 11 bases; nucleotides not matched to a gene: 7. The V gene's germline CDR1 is MNHNS and CDR2 SASEGT. CDR3 in DNA: TGTGCCAGCAGTGAAAGCAGCGGGGGGGCGAGGCAGTATTTT. Encoded protein: CASSESSGGARQYF.

This clone was seen a handful of times. The chain couples TRBV28 to TRBJ2-7; TRBD2 matches 8 bases. From germline, CDR1 is MDHEN and CDR2 SYDVKM. The J segment lost 0 bases and the V segment lost 2 bases, leaving 6 bases of the junction unmatched. This CDR3 comprises 16 residues. The CDR3: CASSLGGLDYSYEQYF. CDR3 coding DNA: TGTGCCAGCAGTTTAGGGGGACTAGATTACTCCTACGAGCAGTACTTC.

The rearrangement links TRBV28 to TRBJ1-5; a weak D match, TRBD1 (5 bases). The V gene's germline CDR1 is MDHEN and CDR2 SYDVKM. There are 16 residues in the CDR3. Between the trimmed V and J ends, which lost 5 bases and 7 bases, there was a span of 21 bases. CDR3 region: CASSLDSGGGRQPQHF. As DNA, the CDR3 is TGTGCCAGCAGTCTAGATTCTGGGGGGGGAAGGCAGCCCCAGCATTTT.

The genes are TRBV7-6 and TRBJ1-1, with no clear D. The CDR3 totals 11 residues. Germline CDR1 SGHVS, CDR2 FNYEAQ. The ends were cut back, 1 base at V and 3 bases at J, with 0 bases in the middle. CDR3 coding DNA: TGTGCCAGCAGCTTAGACACTGAAGCTTTCTTT. This translates into CASSLDTEAFF.

Only one count was recorded for this clone. This rearrangement joins TRBV2 to TRBJ1-3; D remains unclear. Germline CDR1 is SNHLY and CDR2 is FYNNEI. The CDR3 length is 13 residues. Trimming removed 6 bases from V and 0 bases from J, with 6 bases in between. CDR3 residues: CASSLSSGNTIYF. The CDR3 DNA reads as TGTGCCAGCAGCCTGAGCTCTGGAAACACCATATATTTT.

In DNA form, the CDR3 reads TGTGCCAGCAGTTACACAGGGAACAGGAATGAAAAACTGTTTTTT. Amino acid sequence: CASSYTGNRNEKLFF. The V and J genes are TRBV6-5 and TRBJ1-4; tentatively, D is TRBD1 (6 bases). The CDR3 consists of 15 residues. The germline gives CDR1 MNHEY, CDR2 SVGAGI. V was cut by 2 bases and J by 5 bases, with 12 bases left in between.

The chain recombines TRBV7-9 with TRBJ1-2, with D hard to call. CDR3 length: 17 residues. Germline V gives CDR1 SEHNR, CDR2 FQNEAQ (reference sequence). V was cut by 0 bases and J by 6 bases, with 20 bases left in between. In DNA form, the CDR3 reads TGTGCCAGCAGCTTAGCCGGTGGGCAGTTGGGCTCCCATGGCTACACCTTC. Translated, it gives CASSLAGGQLGSHGYTF.

This clone has just one count. V gene TRBV11-3 combines with J gene TRBJ2-1; a possible D gene is TRBD2 (5 bases). V shed 1 base and J shed 10 bases, with 11 bases lying between them. This CDR3 has 13 residues. Germline-derived CDR1 and CDR2 are SGHNT and YENEEA. Here the CDR3 DNA reads TGTGCCAGCAGCTTAGGCGGGTCGTACGAGCAGTTCTTC. Protein: CASSLGGSYEQFF.

The J gene is TRBJ1-4, the V gene TRBV18; TRBD1 agrees at 10 bases. The V gene end was trimmed by 4 bases and the J gene end by 8 bases; junction bases not matched to a gene: 4. This CDR3 has 14 residues. Germline V gene lookup returns CDR1 KGHSH and CDR2 LQKENI. The CDR3 DNA reads TGTGCCAGCTCACTAGGGACAGGGGAAGAAAAACTGTTTTTT. It translates to CASSLGTGEEKLFF.

The CDR3, as DNA: TGTGCCAGTATATCCGGCCCGGGGGTAACTGAAGCTTTCTTT. It encodes CASISGPGVTEAFF. The chain carries TRBV19 and TRBJ1-1; a weak D match, TRBD1 (5 bases). Germline V gene sequence: CDR1 LNHDA, CDR2 SQIVND (reference sequence). The CDR3 is 14 residues long. V was clipped by 7 bases and J by 5 bases, with 17 bases between them.

V usage is TRBV18 and J usage is TRBJ1-1, with a tentative D call TRBD1 (5 bases). V was clipped by 3 bases and J by 6 bases, with 17 bases between them. CDR1 and CDR2 from the germline V gene are KGHSH and LQKENI. This CDR3 contains 15 residues. This chain's CDR3 is CASSPIGGEGAEAFF. The DNA for the CDR3 is TGTGCCAGCTCACCTATCGGGGGAGAAGGAGCTGAAGCTTTCTTT.

The V call is TRBV7-8, the J call TRBJ1-3; 9 bases line up with TRBD1. Germline V gene sequence: CDR1 SGHVS, CDR2 FQNEAQ. The CDR3 has 16 amino acids. J gave up 8 bases and V 1 base, and 9 bases lay outside the gene matches. CDR3 in DNA: TGTGCCAGCAGCTTAGAGGGACAGGGAGGGGGAGACACCATATATTTT. Translating gives CASSLEGQGGGDTIYF. The full variable domain, completed using reference TRBV7-8 and TRBJ1-3, is GAGVSQSPRYKVAKRGQDVALRCDPISGHVSLFWYQQALGQGPEFLTYFQNEAQLDKSGLPSDRFFAERPEGSVSTLKIQRTQQEDSAVYLCASSLEGQGGGDTIYFGEGSWLTVV.

The rearrangement uses TRBV7-3 and TRBJ1-1; D is uncertain. The germline CDR1 and CDR2 sequences are SGHTA and FQGTGA. Trimming stripped 2 bases from V and 7 bases from J, with 11 bases between. The CDR3 spans 13 residues. CDR3 sequence reads: CASSLGPSDEAFF. CDR3 sequence (DNA): TGTGCCAGCAGCTTAGGCCCCAGCGATGAAGCTTTCTTT.

The rearrangement links TRBV6-5 to TRBJ1-2, with no clear D. The V gene lost 6 bases and the J gene lost 12 bases, with 14 bases spanning the gap. The CDR3 is 11 residues long. Germline V CDR1 and CDR2: MNHEY, SVGAGI. CDR3 in amino acids: CASRRLSGHTF. The CDR3 DNA sequence: TGTGCCAGCAGACGCCTTTCGGGCCACACCTTC.